The 29 T cell receptor beta chains in this list originate from one sample, sequenced in a study of T-cell reconstitution after alpha-beta-depleted transplantation in children. As it was prepared, the TCRbeta library received unique molecular identifiers. In TCRdb, the PCR reads were re-called with MiXCR into one record per CDR3 protein. The sample consists of 400,000 to 500,000 distinct CDR3 sequences, about a tenth of them appearing once. The sample here was PBMCs from the stem cell graft donor, taken from the stem cell graft. The receptors here all came from a human donor who donated a stem cell graft to a child with acute myeloid leukemia.

This clonotype was observed a handful of times. V gene TRBV20-1 combines with J gene TRBJ2-3; D is uncertain. V dropped 6 bases and J dropped 4 bases, with 8 bases sitting between them. The CDR3 loop spans 11 amino acids. In germline, CDR1 is DFQATT, CDR2 SNEGSKA (reference sequence). The CDR3 DNA reads as TGCAGTGCCGCCTATCCAGATACGCAGTATTTT. Its protein product is CSAAYPDTQYF.

In its sample, this clonotype was seen many times. The genes are TRBV12-3 or TRBV12-4 and TRBJ1-4, with TRBD1 as a possible D gene (6 bases). Trimming stripped 5 bases from V and 4 bases from J, with 11 bases between. This CDR3 is built from 14 residues. The CDR3 is CASSPTGRNEKLFF. CDR3 in DNA: TGTGCCAGCAGTCCAACAGGGCGTAATGAAAAACTGTTTTTT.

This clonotype occurred a few times. The rearrangement joins TRBV3-1 to TRBJ2-1, with 11 bases lining up with TRBD2. This CDR3 has 17 residues. Looked up from germline, CDR1 is LGHDT and CDR2 is YNNKEL (reference sequence). V dropped 7 bases and J dropped 5; count of bases not matched to a gene: 13. CDR3: CASTKEPGTSGNNEQFF. DNA for the CDR3: TGTGCCAGCACCAAAGAACCCGGGACTAGCGGTAACAATGAGCAGTTCTTC.

This clonotype was counted a few times. The chain joins TRBV5-1 to TRBJ1-4; 7 bases are shared with TRBD1. CDR1 and CDR2 (germline): SGHRS, YFSETQ. This CDR3 region has 13 residues. The V segment lost 3 bases and the J segment 6 bases; nucleotides outside the gene matches: 2. The CDR3 DNA sequence: TGCGCCAGCAGCTCAGGGGGGCATGAAAAACTGTTTTTT. This translates into CASSSGGHEKLFF. Full variable domain (rest looked up from reference TRBV5-1 and TRBJ1-4): KAGVTQTPRYLIKTRGQQVTLSCSPISGHRSVSWYQQTPGQGLQFLFEYFSETQRNKGNFPGRFSGRQFSNSRSEMNVSTLELGDSALYLCASSSGGHEKLFFGSGTQLSVL.

The gene calls are TRBV12-3 or TRBV12-4 and TRBJ1-4; D gene uncertain. V dropped 5 bases and J dropped 6 bases, with 10 bases sitting between them. CDR3 length equals 13 residues. The CDR3 loop reads CASSPQEYEKLFF. CDR3 nucleotide sequence: TGTGCCAGCAGTCCCCAGGAATATGAAAAACTGTTTTTT.

This clonotype was seen a handful of times. The J gene is TRBJ2-2, the V gene TRBV4-1; 7 positions match TRBD1. J lost 3 bases, V lost 0 bases, and 4 bases had no gene match. The CDR3 consists of 16 residues. The V gene's germline CDR1 is MGHRA and CDR2 YSYEKL. CDR3 residues: CASSQDLGGYTGELFF. CDR3 DNA sequence: TGCGCCAGCAGCCAAGATTTAGGGGGCTACACCGGGGAGCTGTTTTTT.

This clonotype was observed many times. This chain uses TRBV9 with TRBJ1-4; D is possibly TRBD1 (6 bases). The ends were cut back, 4 bases at V and 7 bases at J, with 20 bases in the middle. CDR1 is SGDLS, CDR2 YYNGEE, per germline. The CDR3 totals 16 residues. As DNA, the CDR3 is TGTGCCAGCAGCCCTAGTGGGGGGGCAGGGCGTGAAAAACTGTTTTTT. Protein sequence: CASSPSGGAGREKLFF.

The chain joins TRBV27 to TRBJ2-3; D is possibly TRBD2 (5 bases). CDR1 MNHEY and CDR2 SMNVEV come from the germline V gene (reference sequence). CDR3 length equals 14 residues. Trimming stripped 7 bases from V and 4 bases from J, with 15 bases between. The CDR3: CASIPSFGADTQYF. The DNA for the CDR3 is TGTGCCAGCATCCCTAGCTTCGGCGCAGATACGCAGTATTTT.

There are a few counts of this clonotype. This sequence joins TRBV15 and TRBJ2-2, with 14 positions matching TRBD2. Germline trimming cut 4 bases from V and 5 bases from J; bases unmatched to any gene: 3. Per the germline V gene, CDR1 is LNHNV and CDR2 is YYDKDF (reference sequence). CDR3 size: 16 residues. The CDR3 nucleotides are TGTGCCACCAGCACTGGGACTAGCGGGGGAACCGGGGAGCTGTTTTTT. It codes for CATSTGTSGGTGELFF.

A note on this clonotype: One base away lies a much larger clone, so this may be a sequencing read error. The gene calls are TRBV7-9 and TRBJ1-3; no definite D call. CDR1 is SEHNR and CDR2 is FQNEAQ in the germline V gene (reference sequence). The CDR3 runs 15 residues. The DNA for the CDR3 is TGTGCCAGCGGCTTAGCAGACATTACTGGAAACACCATATATTTT. Protein: CASGLADITGNTIYF. The complete variable domain, with remaining parts taken from reference TRBV7-9 and TRBJ1-3, reads DTGVSQNPRHKITKRGQNVTFRCDPISEHNRLYWYRQTLGQGPEFLTYFQNEAQLEKSRLLSDRFSAERPKGSFSTLEIQRTEQGDSAMYLCASGLADITGNTIYFGEGSWLTVV.

The J gene is TRBJ2-5, the V gene TRBV12-3 or TRBV12-4, with a possible D match to TRBD1 (8 bases). The CDR3 consists of 15 residues. The V and J ends lost 8 bases and 2 bases respectively, with 18 bases between them. The CDR3 DNA is TGTGCCAGCCATTCTAACAGGGGGGGACAAGAGACCCAGTACTTC. Translating gives CASHSNRGGQETQYF.

This clonotype was seen only a few times. The chain recombines TRBV20-1 with TRBJ1-1; weak D call: TRBD1 (5 bases). Germline V CDR1 and CDR2: DFQATT, SNEGSKA (reference sequence). The V end was cut by 6 bases, the J end by 10 bases, with 18 bases between. The CDR3 contains 12 residues. Here the CDR3 reads CSAPRGDLRAFF. CDR3 nucleotide sequence: TGCAGTGCCCCGAGGGGCGACTTACGAGCTTTCTTT.

This clonotype was picked up one time. DNA for the CDR3: TGTGCCAGCAGTGGACAGGGGGCTGGTAACACTGAAGCTTTCTTT. Protein product: CASSGQGAGNTEAFF. The chain recombines TRBV2 with TRBJ1-1; 10 positions match TRBD1. Germline lookup yields CDR1 SNHLY and CDR2 FYNNEI. The V segment lost 4 bases and the J segment 2 bases; nucleotides outside the gene matches: 4. The CDR3 totals 15 residues.

There are a few counts of this clonotype. The V and J genes are TRBV11-2 and TRBJ2-1; either TRBD1 or TRBD2 may supply D (5 bases each). The CDR3 consists of 15 residues. The germline CDR1 and CDR2 sequences are SGHAT and FQNNGV. Trimming removed 5 bases from V and 1 base from J, with 12 bases in between. The CDR3 coding sequence is TGTGCCAGCAGCGGGCTTGGGGGTTCCTACAATGAGCAGTTCTTC. This sequence encodes CASSGLGGSYNEQFF.

V gene TRBV6-5 combines with J gene TRBJ1-2; D remains unclear. V gave up 9 bases and J gave up 8 bases, with 16 bases separating them. Germline V gives CDR1 MNHEY, CDR2 SVGAGI. This CDR3 region has 12 residues. The CDR3 loop is CASGRLAGGYTF. DNA of the CDR3: TGTGCCAGTGGAAGATTGGCTGGAGGCTACACCTTC.

This clonotype was detected a few times. The V gene is TRBV28, the J gene TRBJ2-7; D is perhaps TRBD1 (5 bases). CDR3 length equals 15 residues. The germline V gene has CDR1 MDHEN and CDR2 SYDVKM. Trimming pared 2 bases from V and 3 bases from J, leaving 14 bases between. The DNA of the CDR3 is TGTGCCAGCAGTTTAATATCTCGGACAAACTACGAGCAGTACTTC. Its protein is CASSLISRTNYEQYF. Complete variable domain (other parts from reference TRBV28 and TRBJ2-7): DVKVTQSSRYLVKRTGEKVFLECVQDMDHENMFWYRQDPGLGLRLIYFSYDVKMKEKGDIPEGYSVSREKKERFSLILESASTNQTSMYLCASSLISRTNYEQYFGPGTRLTVT.

This clonotype occurred a few times. The J gene is TRBJ2-3, the V gene TRBV7-9; TRBD1 is a possible D gene (5 bases). This CDR3 has 15 amino acids. V was cut by 2 bases and J by 1 base, with 10 bases left in between. CDR1 SEHNR and CDR2 FQNEAQ come from the germline V gene (reference sequence). In DNA form, the CDR3 reads TGTGCCAGCAGCTTACTCCAGGGCCGCACAGATACGCAGTATTTT. This gives the protein CASSLLQGRTDTQYF.

The chain uses TRBV10-3 and TRBJ1-2; D unresolved. Trimming took off 8 bases at V and 3 bases at J, with 13 bases between the two ends. Looked up from germline, CDR1 is ENHRY and CDR2 is SYGVKD. This CDR3 is built from 13 residues. CDR3 bases: TGTGCCATCCCCAACCCCCAGTACTATGGCTACACCTTC. It specifies CAIPNPQYYGYTF.

This clonotype was seen a few times. V and J are TRBV5-6 and TRBJ1-5; D unclear. Trimming took off 1 base at V and 0 bases at J, with 8 bases between the two ends. CDR3 length equals 15 residues. Germline V lookup: CDR1 SGHDT, CDR2 YYEEEE. The CDR3 loop reads CASSLYGFSNQPQHF. Here the CDR3 DNA reads TGTGCCAGCAGCTTGTACGGGTTTAGCAATCAGCCCCAGCATTTT.

About this clonotype itself: One junction end does not reproduce the germline sequence, and a read error may be involved. The genes are TRBV20-1 and TRBJ1-3; weak D call: TRBD1 (6 bases). The CDR3 extends over 15 amino acids. CDR1 is DFQATT, CDR2 SNEGSKA, per germline (reference sequence). The CDR3 sequence is CSARDPQGTGNTVYF. CDR3 sequence (DNA): TGCAGTGCTAGAGACCCACAGGGTACTGGAAACACCGTATATTTT.

In this sample, this clonotype turned up a few times. V gene TRBV5-1 combines with J gene TRBJ1-5; D is possibly TRBD1 (5 bases). The CDR3 runs 14 residues. The germline V gene has CDR1 SGHRS and CDR2 YFSETQ. The ends were cut back, 3 bases at V and 3 bases at J, with 10 bases in the middle. CDR3 sequence: CASSWGEDNQPQHF. The CDR3 nucleotides read TGCGCCAGCAGCTGGGGGGAGGACAATCAGCCCCAGCATTTT.

This clonotype was picked up a small number of times. V gene TRBV29-1 combines with J gene TRBJ2-5; D remains unclear. This CDR3 is built from 13 residues. CDR1 is SQVTM and CDR2 is ANQGSEA in the germline V gene. The V end lost 7 bases, the J end lost 5 bases, and 17 bases lay between the germline ends. The chain's CDR3 is CSAGVGLGETQYF. The CDR3 region has the DNA TGCAGCGCTGGGGTGGGGTTGGGGGAGACCCAGTACTTC.

This chain joins TRBV6-1 and TRBJ2-5; a weak D match, TRBD1 (5 bases). The length of the CDR3 is 14 residues. CDR1 is MNHNS, CDR2 SASEGT, per germline. V lost 3 bases to trimming and J lost 5 bases, with 13 bases between them. The CDR3 spells CASSDRVVRETQYF. As DNA, the CDR3 is TGTGCCAGCAGTGACAGGGTTGTTCGGGAGACCCAGTACTTC.

This clonotype was counted ten times or more. The J gene is TRBJ1-6, the V gene TRBV20-1, with TRBD1 matching 7 bases. The V gene's germline CDR1 is DFQATT and CDR2 SNEGSKA (reference sequence). V was pared by 6 bases and J by 5 bases, with 7 bases of the junction left unmatched. The CDR3 extends over 14 amino acids. The chain's CDR3 is CSARPGQNNSPLHF. CDR3 DNA sequence: TGCAGTGCCCGGCCGGGACAGAATAATTCACCCCTCCACTTT.

This clonotype was picked up a small number of times. The genes are TRBV7-9 and TRBJ1-2; maybe TRBD1 (5 bases). V was cut by 3 bases and J by 5 bases, with 10 bases left in between. CDR3 length equals 13 residues. Germline values: CDR1 SEHNR, CDR2 FQNEAQ (reference sequence). The CDR3 loop is CASSFGTDYGYTF. The CDR3 coding sequence is TGTGCCAGCAGCTTCGGGACTGATTATGGCTACACCTTC.

This clonotype was seen a handful of times. The chain couples TRBV29-1 to TRBJ1-1; the D gene is possibly TRBD1 (5 bases). The CDR3 extends over 13 amino acids. V lost 4 bases to trimming and J lost 0 bases, with 9 bases between them. CDR1 and CDR2 (germline): SQVTM, ANQGSEA. As DNA, the CDR3 is TGCAGCGTTGGACGGGGCCTGAACACTGAAGCTTTCTTT. Translation gives CSVGRGLNTEAFF.

V usage is TRBV14 and J usage is TRBJ2-3; D unclear. This CDR3 spans 13 amino acids. Per germline, CDR1 SGHDN and CDR2 FVKESK. The V and J ends lost 0 bases and 6 bases respectively, with 7 bases between them. The CDR3 DNA sequence: TGTGCCAGCAGCCAAGATCCGAATGATACGCAGTATTTT. This codes for CASSQDPNDTQYF.

CDR3 residues: CASSRLAGRNEQYF. CDR3 sequence (DNA): TGTGCCAGCAGTCGACTAGCGGGTAGGAACGAGCAGTACTTC. The gene calls are TRBV6-5 and TRBJ2-7, with 10 bases aligning to TRBD2. The V gene end was trimmed by 5 bases and the J gene end by 5 bases; junction bases not matched to a gene: 6. Germline CDR1 reads MNHEY; CDR2 reads SVGAGI. There are 14 residues in the CDR3.

This clonotype was observed at least ten times. The chain combines TRBV5-6 with TRBJ2-1, with D unresolved. Per germline, CDR1 SGHDT and CDR2 YYEEEE. This CDR3 is built from 16 residues. The germline V and J ends were trimmed by 1 base and 5 bases, with 16 bases remaining between them. CDR3 nucleotides: TGTGCCAGCAGCTTGTCCATCTGGGAACGGGACAATGAGCAGTTCTTC. Residues: CASSLSIWERDNEQFF. The full variable domain, completed using reference TRBV5-6 and TRBJ2-1, is DAGVTQSPTHLIKTRGQQVTLRCSPKSGHDTVSWYQQALGQGPQFIFQYYEEEERQRGNFPDRFSGHQFPNYSSELNVNALLLGDSALYLCASSLSIWERDNEQFFGPGTRLTVL.